This T cell receptor beta chain was recovered during a study of early T cells in non-severe SARS-CoV-2 infection. This clonotype was counted many times. One entry per CDR3 protein, called by TCRdb with MiXCR from the 5' RACE reads. The sample has 55,000 to 65,000 distinct CDR3 sequences, about 9.1% seen once. The CDR3 extends over 13 amino acids. V was cut by 5 bases and J by 1 base, with 9 bases left in between. Looked up from germline, CDR1 is SQVTM and CDR2 is ANQGSEA. Sequenced input: whole blood. This sequence originates from an adult who was a healthcare worker with PCR-confirmed SARS-CoV-2 infection or an uninfected control (not recorded which). The chain employs TRBV29-1 and TRBJ1-3; D remains unclear. The CDR3 sequence: CSVSGESGNTIYF. The CDR3 DNA sequence: TGCAGCGTTTCCGGAGAGTCTGGAAACACCATATATTTT.